Described below is a single T cell receptor beta chain sequence and its context. The antigen remains unidentified. The sample belongs to a study of identical twins. Study-wide results and caveats: Zero-insertion results could be subject to partial confounding by invariant MAIT and iNKT cells. Recombination models fit unrelated individuals' TCR alpha sharing but underestimated twins'.

Trimming cost V 4 bases and J 4 bases, with 19 bases left between them. Germline CDR1 and CDR2: SEHNR and FQNEAQ (reference sequence). There are 16 residues in the CDR3. Every sampled donor was Caucasian and healthy. Template switching added a universal primer site, and cDNA bore unique molecular identifiers. In TCRdb, the 5' RACE reads were re-called with MiXCR into one record per CDR3 protein. The sample includes 200,000 to 300,000 distinct CDR3 sequences, roughly a tenth of them seen just once. The V call is TRBV7-9, the J call TRBJ1-2, with D possibly matching TRBD1 (5 bases). Sequencing was done on a sample of memory T cells sorted from blood. The TCR originated in a man between 50 and 59 years old in good health. CDR3 bases: TGTGCCAGCAGCTCCCGAGGGAAGACAGACTTCTATGGCTACACCTTC. Its translation is CASSSRGKTDFYGYTF. Together with reference TRBV7-9 and TRBJ1-2, the CDR3 gives the full variable domain: DTGVSQNPRHKITKRGQNVTFRCDPISEHNRLYWYRQTLGQGPEFLTYFQNEAQLEKSRLLSDRFSAERPKGSFSTLEIQRTEQGDSAMYLCASSSRGKTDFYGYTFGSGTRLTVV.